This T cell receptor (beta chain) was found in a study of blood T cell repertoires in COVID-19 (TCRdb year 2020). For context, the study as a whole: Samples from collaborators originated in the United States, Italy and Spain and spanned both the acute and convalescent phases of COVID-19. The material from the prospective study consisted of cDNA or gDNA derived from T cells, B-cell-depleted T cells, or PBMCs. The dataset comprised deeply sampled blood TCRbeta repertoires from subjects exposed to, actively infected with, or recovered from COVID-19. The repertoires were released in a freely available public database intended as a resource for research on the immune response to SARS-CoV-2. The samples were drawn from two sources: the first 160 participants of the ongoing ImmuneRACE study, and 1,200 or so subjects contributed by 6 global collaborators. Nearly every sample came with metadata listing a de-identified subject ID, COVID-19 status, age in years and sex. Where available, HLA class I and class II types were obtained from metadata supplied by the sample provider rather than from assay-based typing.

In the case of this clone: This clone's antigen is unknown. Within one base of it there is no much larger clone, and no base qualities were kept.

Participants in the prospective study were aged roughly 18 to 100 years, lived in about two dozen United States geographic areas, and enrolled through a virtual design. To assign participants to cohorts, the prospective study relied on clinical history that participants themselves reported in a screening survey and a study questionnaire. ImmuneRACE Cohort 3 recovered participants were defined by two consecutive negative NP/OP PCR tests, healthcare professional clearance, or symptom resolution. In the prospective study, mobile phlebotomists collected whole blood, serum and a nasopharyngeal or oropharyngeal swab from each participant. Over an approximately 2-month period, participants in the prospective study had the option of providing additional blood draws and questionnaires. Before DNA extraction, blood samples from the prospective study were shipped at room temperature or frozen. The CDR3 starts with the cysteine, ends with the phenylalanine, and has 14 residues. Only the CDR3 DNA is retained, 42 bases long and in frame from the first base. From a lookup of the germline V gene (reference sequence), CDR1 and CDR2 are SEHNR and FQNEAQ. Germline trimming: 4 bases from V, 2 bases from J; junction bases outside gene matches: 4.

The immunoSEQ Assay, a bias-controlled multiplex PCR, was used to amplify TCRbeta CDR3 regions from genomic DNA. Regarding the original processing steps: Nucleated cell counts per sample were estimated from amplification of reference gene primers within the assay. To quantify the absolute abundance of each unique TCRbeta CDR3 rearrangement, sequence reads were collapsed and filtered. For each sample, productive Simpson clonality was calculated as the square root of Simpson's diversity index over productive rearrangements. This immuneACCESS table, as held by TCRdb, lists in-frame sequences with V and J called but not all clones. Of the missing ones, under half trace to an unresolved V gene in checked studies; the others have no known cause. That table gives V, J and clone size, and the DNA gave D and trimming. This sample comprises roughly 330,000 clones, around 90% of them detected only once. The top ten constitute 4.5% to 7% of the sample.

The paper's findings and limits, for the study overall: Clinical and demographic metadata were provided uncurated, with the amount varying by source and participant.

The chain joins TRBV7-9 to TRBJ1-2, with 7 central nucleotides matching TRBD1. This clonotype originated in a woman aged 25-40 years who had recovered from COVID-19. Sequencing used PBMCs or T cells enriched from blood (not recorded which). The CDR3 protein: CASSSTGLNYGYTF. At the DNA level, the sequence is TGTGCCAGCAGCTCGACAGGGCTAAACTATGGCTACACCTTC.